This T cell receptor beta chain originates from a study of blood T cell repertoires in COVID-19. In the study overall: T cells, B-cell-depleted T cells, or PBMCs provided the cDNA or gDNA that served as material.

Repertoires were generated with immunoSEQ multiplex PCR, while TCRdb's copy carries only in-frame clones and drops some. Among 310,000 or so clones, 80% to 95% were seen once, and the ten largest hold around 1.1%. The CDR3 is 15 residues long. After removal of 5 bases from V and 4 bases from J, the junction contained 9 bases not matched to a gene. Germline V gene sequence: CDR1 LNHDA, CDR2 SQIVND (reference sequence). Grouping used clinical history reported by participants in a survey and questionnaire. Donors of Cohort 3 who recovered were those that had two negative PCRs, clearance, or symptom resolution.

The chain links TRBV19 to TRBJ1-2; TRBD1 aligns across 8 bases. The receptor was derived from a woman aged 25 to 45 who had recovered from COVID-19. Sequences were obtained from PBMCs or T cells enriched from blood (not recorded which). Here the CDR3 reads CASSASGGTGYGYTF. Here the CDR3 DNA reads TGTGCCAGTAGTGCATCAGGGGGCACGGGCTATGGCTACACCTTC.